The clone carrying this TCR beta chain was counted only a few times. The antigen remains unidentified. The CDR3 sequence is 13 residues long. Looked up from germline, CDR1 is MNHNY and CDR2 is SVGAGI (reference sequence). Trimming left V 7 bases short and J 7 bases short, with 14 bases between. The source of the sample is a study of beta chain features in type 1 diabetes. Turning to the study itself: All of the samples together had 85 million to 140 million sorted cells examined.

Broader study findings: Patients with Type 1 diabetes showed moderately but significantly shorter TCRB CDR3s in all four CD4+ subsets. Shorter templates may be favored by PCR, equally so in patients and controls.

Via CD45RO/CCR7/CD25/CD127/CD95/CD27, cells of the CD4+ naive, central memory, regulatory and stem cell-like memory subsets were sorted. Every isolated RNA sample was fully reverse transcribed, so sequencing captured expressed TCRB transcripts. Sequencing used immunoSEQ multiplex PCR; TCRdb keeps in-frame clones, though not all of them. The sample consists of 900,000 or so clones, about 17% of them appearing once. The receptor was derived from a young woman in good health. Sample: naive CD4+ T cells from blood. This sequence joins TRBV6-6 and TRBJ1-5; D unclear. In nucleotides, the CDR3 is TGTGCCAGCAACAATCAGGAAGGGCAGCCCCAGCATTTT. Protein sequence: CASNNQEGQPQHF.